The present entry profiles one T cell receptor beta chain with its context. Its target is unknown. This sample stems from a study of cytomegalovirus exposure and HLA in healthy donors. For the study at large: Earlier work reported 100 million or so unique TCR beta sequences from about 170 million T cells.

The CDR3 has 15 residues. Per germline, CDR1 SGHNT and CDR2 YYREEE (reference sequence). V shed 5 bases and J shed 2 bases, with 11 bases lying between them. PCR was performed using 60 Vbeta and 13 Jbeta primers. Clones were read by immunoSEQ multiplex PCR, and TCRdb kept only the in-frame ones, dropping some. The data hold some 220,000 clones, with around four fifths observed a single time. The study's findings and limits: Later on, a genetic analysis was performed. It linked a missense variant in DCLRE1C with V- and J-gene trimming of TCR beta. Accurate predictions that matched the HLA-A and HLA-B alleles of most subjects were reportedly made from TCR beta sequences.

The origin of this receptor is a woman in her 40s in good health and CMV-seronegative. Sequencing was done on a sample of PBMCs. This sequence joins TRBV5-4 and TRBJ2-6; D is perhaps TRBD1 (6 bases). The CDR3 DNA reads TGTGCCAGCAGGCACAGGGCTGCTGGGGCCAACGTCCTGACTTTC. This translates into CASRHRAAGANVLTF.